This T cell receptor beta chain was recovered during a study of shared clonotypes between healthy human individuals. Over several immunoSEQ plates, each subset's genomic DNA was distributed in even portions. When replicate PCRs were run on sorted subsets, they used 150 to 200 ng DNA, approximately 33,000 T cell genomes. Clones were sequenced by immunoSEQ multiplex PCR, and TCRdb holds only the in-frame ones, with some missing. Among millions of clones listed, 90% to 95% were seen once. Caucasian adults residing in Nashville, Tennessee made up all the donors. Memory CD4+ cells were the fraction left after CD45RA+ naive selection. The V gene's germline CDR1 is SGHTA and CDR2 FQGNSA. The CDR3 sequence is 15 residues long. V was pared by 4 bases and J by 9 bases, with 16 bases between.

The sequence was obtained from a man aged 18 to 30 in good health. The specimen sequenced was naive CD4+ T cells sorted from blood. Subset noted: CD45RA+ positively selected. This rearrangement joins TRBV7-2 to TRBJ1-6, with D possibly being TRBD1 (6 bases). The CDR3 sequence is CASSSPGQRASPLHF. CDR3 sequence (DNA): TGTGCCAGCAGCTCACCGGGACAACGGGCTTCACCCCTCCACTTT.